This T cell receptor beta chain was sequenced during a study of blood T cell repertoires in COVID-19. Study details: Researchers got acute and convalescent COVID-19 samples from the United States, Italy and Spain. Sample material is recorded as cDNA or gDNA derived from T cells, B-cell-depleted T cells, or PBMCs.

This clone showed up just once. This CDR3 spans 16 amino acids. The V gene's germline CDR1 is SEHNR and CDR2 FQNEAQ (reference sequence). Trimming took 4 bases from V and 6 from J; bases not matched to a gene: 8. Original handling: Quantification of nucleated cells was approximated via reference gene primer amplification. The table came from immunoSEQ multiplex PCR; TCRdb's copy has only in-frame clones and leaves some out. From that table come the V and J calls and clone size; the DNA was used to work out D and trimming. Of 130,000 or so clones in the sample, 70% to 90% are singletons; the top ten hold roughly 4.7%.

V and J are TRBV7-9 and TRBJ2-6; 8 nucleotides match TRBD1. The source is a man aged 35-49 years with acute or convalescent COVID-19. Sequencing used peripheral blood. In DNA, the CDR3 is TGTGCCAGCAGCTATTACCTGACAGGGGCGGCCAACGTCCTGACTTTC. Protein sequence: CASSYYLTGAANVLTF.